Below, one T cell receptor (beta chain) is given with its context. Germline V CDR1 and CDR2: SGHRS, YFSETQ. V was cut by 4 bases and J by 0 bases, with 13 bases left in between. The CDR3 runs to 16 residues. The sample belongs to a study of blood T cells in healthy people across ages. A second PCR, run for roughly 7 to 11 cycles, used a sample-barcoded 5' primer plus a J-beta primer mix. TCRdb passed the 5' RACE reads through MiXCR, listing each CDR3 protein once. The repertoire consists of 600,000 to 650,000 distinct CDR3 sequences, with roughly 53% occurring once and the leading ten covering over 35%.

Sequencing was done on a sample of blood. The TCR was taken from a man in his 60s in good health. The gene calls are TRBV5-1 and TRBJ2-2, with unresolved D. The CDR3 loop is CASSALDPANTGELFF. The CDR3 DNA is TGCGCCAGCAGCGCCCTAGACCCGGCGAACACCGGGGAGCTGTTTTTT.